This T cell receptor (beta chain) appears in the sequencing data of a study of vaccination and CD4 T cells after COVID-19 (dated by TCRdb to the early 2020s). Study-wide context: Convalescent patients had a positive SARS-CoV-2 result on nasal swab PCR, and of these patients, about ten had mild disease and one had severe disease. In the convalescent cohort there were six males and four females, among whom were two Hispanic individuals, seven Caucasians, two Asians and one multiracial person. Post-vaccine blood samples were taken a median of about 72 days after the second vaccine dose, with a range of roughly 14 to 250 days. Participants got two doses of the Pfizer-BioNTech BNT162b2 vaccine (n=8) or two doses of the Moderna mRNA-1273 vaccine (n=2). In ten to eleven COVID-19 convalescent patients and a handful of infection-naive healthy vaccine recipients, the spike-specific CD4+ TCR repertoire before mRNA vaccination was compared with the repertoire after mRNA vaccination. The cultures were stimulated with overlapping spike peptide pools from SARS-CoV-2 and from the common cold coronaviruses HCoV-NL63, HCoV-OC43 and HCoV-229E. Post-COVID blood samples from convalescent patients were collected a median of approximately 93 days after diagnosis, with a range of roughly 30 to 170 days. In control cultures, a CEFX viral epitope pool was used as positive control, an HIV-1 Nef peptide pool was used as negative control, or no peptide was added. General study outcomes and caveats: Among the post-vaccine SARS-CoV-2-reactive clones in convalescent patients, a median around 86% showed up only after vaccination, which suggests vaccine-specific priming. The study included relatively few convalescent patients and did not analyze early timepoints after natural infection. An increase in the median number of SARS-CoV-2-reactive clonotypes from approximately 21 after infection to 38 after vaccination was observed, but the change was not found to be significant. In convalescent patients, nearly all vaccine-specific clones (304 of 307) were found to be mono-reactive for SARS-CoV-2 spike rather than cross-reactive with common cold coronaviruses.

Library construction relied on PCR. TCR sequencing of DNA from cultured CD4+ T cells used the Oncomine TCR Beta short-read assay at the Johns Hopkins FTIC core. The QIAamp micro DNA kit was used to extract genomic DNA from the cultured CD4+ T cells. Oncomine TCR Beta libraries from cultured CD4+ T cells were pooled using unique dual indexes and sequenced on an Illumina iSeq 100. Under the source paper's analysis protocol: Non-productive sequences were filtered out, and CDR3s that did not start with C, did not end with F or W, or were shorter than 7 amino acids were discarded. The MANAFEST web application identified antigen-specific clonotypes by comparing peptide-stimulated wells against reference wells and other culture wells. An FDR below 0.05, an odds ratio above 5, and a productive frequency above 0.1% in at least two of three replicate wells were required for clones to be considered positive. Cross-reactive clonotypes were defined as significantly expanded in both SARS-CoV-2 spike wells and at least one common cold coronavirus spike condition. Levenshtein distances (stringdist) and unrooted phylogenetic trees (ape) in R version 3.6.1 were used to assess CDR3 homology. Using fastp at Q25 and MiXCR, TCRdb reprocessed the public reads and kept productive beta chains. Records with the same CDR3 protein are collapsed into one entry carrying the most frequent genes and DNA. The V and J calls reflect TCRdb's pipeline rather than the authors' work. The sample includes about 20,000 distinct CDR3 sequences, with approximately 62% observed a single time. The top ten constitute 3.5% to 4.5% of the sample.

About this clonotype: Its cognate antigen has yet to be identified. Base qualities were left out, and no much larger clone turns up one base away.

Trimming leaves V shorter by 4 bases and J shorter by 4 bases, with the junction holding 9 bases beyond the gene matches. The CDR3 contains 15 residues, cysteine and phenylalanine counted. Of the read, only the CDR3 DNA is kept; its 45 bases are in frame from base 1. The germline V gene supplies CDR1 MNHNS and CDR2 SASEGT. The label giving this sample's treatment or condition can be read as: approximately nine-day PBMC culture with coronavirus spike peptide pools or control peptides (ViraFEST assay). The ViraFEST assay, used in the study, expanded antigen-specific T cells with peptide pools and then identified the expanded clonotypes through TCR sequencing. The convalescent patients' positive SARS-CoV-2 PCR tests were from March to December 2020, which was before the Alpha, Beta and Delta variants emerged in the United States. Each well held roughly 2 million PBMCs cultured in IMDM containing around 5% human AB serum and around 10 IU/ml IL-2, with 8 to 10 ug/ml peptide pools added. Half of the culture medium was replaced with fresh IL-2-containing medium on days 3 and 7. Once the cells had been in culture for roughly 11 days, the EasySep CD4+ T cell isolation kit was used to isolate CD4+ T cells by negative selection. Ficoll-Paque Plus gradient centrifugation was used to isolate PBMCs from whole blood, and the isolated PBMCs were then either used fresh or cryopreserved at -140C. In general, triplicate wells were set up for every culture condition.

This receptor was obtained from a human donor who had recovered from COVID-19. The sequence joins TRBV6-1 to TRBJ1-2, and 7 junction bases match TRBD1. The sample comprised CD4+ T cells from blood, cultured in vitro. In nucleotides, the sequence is TGTGCCAGCAGTGGGGGAGGGCGGGACAGCTATGGCTACACCTTC. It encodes CASSGGGRDSYGYTF.